These 24 T cell receptor beta chains were sequenced from one sample in a study of PD-1 blockade in classical Hodgkin lymphoma. Time point meaning: newly diagnosed, previously untreated cHL patient sample. Magnetic negative selection purified CD4+ T cells from thawed PBMCs. Method: immunoSEQ multiplex PCR; TCRdb's copy keeps in-frame clones and lacks some. Of 20,000 to 25,000 clones in the sample, about 91% are singletons; the top ten hold around 0.25%. Sequencing used CD4+ T cells from blood. The receptor source for this set is a human donor with classical Hodgkin lymphoma.

The V call is TRBV6-5, the J call TRBJ2-2, with D perhaps TRBD1 (6 bases). CDR3 length: 15 amino acids. The V end was cut by 5 bases, the J end by 7 bases, with 17 bases between. Germline V CDR1 and CDR2: MNHEY, SVGAGI. CDR3 residues: CASSQGPHIGGELFF. Here the CDR3 DNA reads TGTGCCAGCAGTCAGGGGCCGCATATAGGCGGGGAGCTGTTTTTT.

This clone was seen once. V usage is TRBV15 and J usage is TRBJ1-1; 8 nucleotides agree with TRBD1. This CDR3 contains 15 residues. The V segment lost 4 bases and the J segment 3 bases; nucleotides outside the gene matches: 7. Germline values: CDR1 LNHNV, CDR2 YYDKDF (reference sequence). Written as DNA, the CDR3 is TGTGCCACCAGCACCGGACAGGGCCAAGACACTGAAGCTTTCTTT. Encoded protein: CATSTGQGQDTEAFF.

V and J are TRBV5-4 and TRBJ2-2, with 8 bases matching TRBD2. CDR1 is SGHNT, CDR2 YYREEE, per germline (reference sequence). After removal of 3 bases from V and 7 bases from J, the junction contained 8 bases not matched to a gene. There are 15 residues in the CDR3. CDR3 sequence reads: CASSSGLAPIGELFF. The DNA of the CDR3 is TGTGCCAGCAGCTCAGGACTAGCCCCAATCGGGGAGCTGTTTTTT. The full variable domain, in which reference TRBV5-4 and TRBJ2-2 provide the parts outside the CDR3, is ETGVTQSPTHLIKTRGQQVTLRCSSQSGHNTVSWYQQALGQGPQFIFQYYREEENGRGNFPPRFSGLQFPNYSSELNVNALELDDSALYLCASSSGLAPIGELFFGEGSRLTVL.

The chain employs TRBV4-3 and TRBJ2-1; the match to TRBD2 covers 7 bases. The CDR3 totals 15 residues. CDR1 LGHNA and CDR2 YSLEER come from the germline V gene. The trim removed 4 bases at V and 0 bases at J, leaving 3 bases unmatched. The CDR3 is CASSLGGVSYNEQFF. CDR3 DNA: TGCGCCAGCAGCCTTGGGGGGGTCTCCTACAATGAGCAGTTCTTC.

The CDR3 sequence: CASTVGGAGGYTF. The CDR3, as DNA: TGTGCCAGTACCGTAGGAGGGGCGGGTGGCTACACCTTC. The chain has TRBV19 and TRBJ1-2; a weak D match, TRBD1 (5 bases). V dropped 7 bases and J dropped 7 bases, with 16 bases sitting between them. Per germline, CDR1 LNHDA and CDR2 SQIVND (reference sequence). This CDR3 spans 13 amino acids.

This clone came up once. This rearrangement joins TRBV7-9 to TRBJ2-2, with 7 bases lining up with TRBD2. CDR3 length: 17 amino acids. CDR1 is SEHNR, CDR2 FQNEAQ, per germline (reference sequence). The junction had 15 bases not matched to a gene; V was cut back by 5 bases and J by 6 bases. CDR3 region: CASSRVAGLLAAGELFF. The CDR3 DNA sequence: TGTGCCAGCAGCCGGGTAGCGGGCTTACTTGCCGCCGGGGAGCTGTTTTTT. Full variable domain (remainder filled in from reference TRBV7-9 and TRBJ2-2): DTGVSQNPRHKITKRGQNVTFRCDPISEHNRLYWYRQTLGQGPEFLTYFQNEAQLEKSRLLSDRFSAERPKGSFSTLEIQRTEQGDSAMYLCASSRVAGLLAAGELFFGEGSRLTVL.

The V and J genes are TRBV30 and TRBJ2-5; D gene unclear. CDR1 and CDR2 from the germline V gene are GTSNPN and SVGIG (reference sequence). V lost 1 base and J 6 bases, leaving 6 bases between the germline ends. The CDR3 extends over 11 amino acids. CDR3 protein: CAWSAPQTQYF. The CDR3 nucleotides read TGTGCCTGGAGTGCCCCACAGACCCAGTACTTC.

Regarding this clone: Other DNA sequences within the sample encode an identical CDR3. This chain joins TRBV18 and TRBJ2-2; a weak D match, TRBD2 (5 bases). This CDR3 spans 14 amino acids. From germline, CDR1 is KGHSH and CDR2 LQKENI. V lost 2 bases and J lost 1, with 5 bases in between. The CDR3 nucleotides read TGTGCCAGCTCACCAGCGGGGAACACCGGGGAGCTGTTTTTT. Protein sequence: CASSPAGNTGELFF.

This clone was seen just once. The CDR3 bases are TGTGCCATCAGTGAGGGTATGGGAGAGTTACCCCTCCACTTT. As protein: CAISEGMGELPLHF. This chain links TRBV10-3 with TRBJ1-6; D call uncertain. Trimming left V 2 bases short and J 12 bases short, with 14 bases between. Germline CDR1 is ENHRY and CDR2 is SYGVKD. The CDR3 consists of 14 residues.

This chain connects TRBV6-1 to TRBJ2-2, with 8 bases fitting TRBD1. V trimming: 2 bases; J trimming: 4 bases; junction bases outside the gene matches: 3. The CDR3 covers 15 residues. Germline V gene sequence: CDR1 MNHNS, CDR2 SASEGT. Here the CDR3 DNA reads TGTGCCAGCAGTGAACAGGGGGCCGTCACCGGGGAGCTGTTTTTT. It yields the protein CASSEQGAVTGELFF.

The genes are TRBV18 and TRBJ2-5; 8 nucleotides align to TRBD1. Germline-derived CDR1 and CDR2 are KGHSH and LQKENI. The J segment lost 4 bases and the V segment lost 5 bases, leaving 9 bases of the junction unmatched. This CDR3 contains 15 residues. CDR3 region: CASSSVTGAGETQYF. The CDR3, as DNA: TGTGCCAGCTCATCTGTGACAGGGGCGGGAGAGACCCAGTACTTC.

V is TRBV6-7 and J is TRBJ1-5, with D maybe TRBD1 (5 bases). TRBV6-7 has ORF status, its function being uncertain. Trimming removed 5 bases from V and 1 base from J, with 15 bases in between. The CDR3 totals 16 residues. The CDR3 reads CASSPADTGSNQPQHF. The DNA for the CDR3 is TGTGCCAGCAGTCCCGCGGACACCGGGAGCAATCAGCCCCAGCATTTT.

The chain combines TRBV19 with TRBJ1-2; D unclear. V was pared by 8 bases and J by 7 bases, with 14 bases between. This CDR3 has 12 amino acids. Germline lookup yields CDR1 LNHDA and CDR2 SQIVND (reference sequence). The CDR3 loop reads CASGNSGGGYTF. In nucleotides, the CDR3 is TGTGCCAGTGGTAACAGCGGTGGTGGCTACACCTTC. The variable domain in full, completed from reference TRBV19 and TRBJ1-2, reads DGGITQSPKYLFRKEGQNVTLSCEQNLNHDAMYWYRQDPGQGLRLIYYSQIVNDFQKGDIAEGYSVSREKKESFPLTVTSAQKNPTAFYLCASGNSGGGYTFGSGTRLTVV.

The J gene is TRBJ2-3, the V gene TRBV19; D possibly corresponds to TRBD2 (6 bases). Germline assignment: CDR1 LNHDA and CDR2 SQIVND (reference sequence). The CDR3 loop spans 16 amino acids. V was trimmed by 5 bases and J by 2 bases, leaving 17 bases between them. This CDR3 reads CASSPNRRVATDTQYF. The CDR3 DNA is TGTGCCAGTAGTCCAAACCGGAGGGTTGCCACAGATACGCAGTATTTT.

The chain uses TRBV30 and TRBJ1-5; maybe TRBD1 (5 bases). Trimming shortened V by 1 base and J by 4 bases, and 8 bases separated the two germline ends. This CDR3 is built from 13 residues. CDR1 and CDR2 from the germline V gene are GTSNPN and SVGIG (reference sequence). DNA for the CDR3: TGTGCCTGGAGTGCTGGGGCGAATCAGCCCCAGCATTTT. The encoded protein is CAWSAGANQPQHF.

CDR3 loop: CASSQDRGSRTTNEKLFF. DNA for the CDR3: TGCGCCAGCAGCCAAGATCGAGGCAGTCGGACAACTAATGAAAAACTGTTTTTT. The chain links TRBV4-3 to TRBJ1-4; D unclear. V was cut by 0 bases and J by 0 bases, with 14 bases left in between. Germline loops: CDR1 LGHNA, CDR2 YSLEER. The CDR3 extends over 18 amino acids.

V and J are TRBV18 and TRBJ1-4, with TRBD1 as a possible D gene (6 bases). The CDR3 covers 17 residues. Germline values: CDR1 KGHSH, CDR2 LQKENI. V gave up 0 bases and J gave up 2 bases, with 13 bases separating them. CDR3 sequence: CASSPPSRGYTNEKLFF. In DNA, the CDR3 is TGTGCCAGCTCACCACCGAGCAGGGGCTATACTAATGAAAAACTGTTTTTT.

The CDR3 protein is CASSLVRGETQYF. CDR3 bases: TGTGCCAGCAGCTTAGTGAGGGGAGAGACCCAGTACTTC. This chain uses TRBV7-3 with TRBJ2-5; the D call may be TRBD1 or TRBD2 (5 bases each). CDR3 size: 13 residues. Trimming removed 2 bases at V and 4 bases at J, with 8 bases between. Germline loops: CDR1 SGHTA, CDR2 FQGTGA.

Here the CDR3 reads CASSRDPNQPQHF. The CDR3, as DNA: TGTGCCAGCTCACGGGATCCCAATCAGCCCCAGCATTTT. The V gene is TRBV18, the J gene TRBJ1-5, with D unresolved. Germline V gives CDR1 KGHSH, CDR2 LQKENI. This CDR3 region has 13 residues. The germline V and J ends were trimmed by 4 bases and 3 bases, with 7 bases remaining between them.

The chain has TRBV18 and TRBJ2-5; D might be TRBD2 (6 bases). The CDR3 has 13 amino acids. In germline, CDR1 is KGHSH, CDR2 LQKENI. V was pared by 5 bases and J by 5 bases, with 12 bases between. The CDR3 is CASSSTGGETQYF. CDR3 in DNA: TGTGCCAGCTCATCGACTGGAGGGGAGACCCAGTACTTC.

The J gene is TRBJ2-1, the V gene TRBV5-1, with D perhaps assigned TRBD1 or TRBD2 (5 bases each). The germline V gene has CDR1 SGHRS and CDR2 YFSETQ. The CDR3 has 16 amino acids. V lost 5 bases and J 2 bases, leaving 17 bases between the germline ends. This CDR3 reads CASSRPGAVTYNEQFF. DNA of the CDR3: TGCGCCAGCAGTCGGCCCGGGGCCGTTACCTACAATGAGCAGTTCTTC.

This clone was counted a single time. The chain couples TRBV25-1 to TRBJ2-1, with TRBD1 identical over 12 bases. J lost 7 bases, V lost 5 bases, and 6 bases had no gene match. The CDR3 is 15 residues long. Germline assignment: CDR1 MGHDK and CDR2 SYGVNS. CDR3 sequence (DNA): TGTGCCAGCAGTCCAGAGGGACAGGGGGCTAATGAGCAGTTCTTC. As protein: CASSPEGQGANEQFF.

This clone was seen more than once but under ten times. The chain has TRBV10-3 and TRBJ1-6; possibly TRBD1 for D (6 bases). Trimming left V 10 bases short and J 9 bases short, with 19 bases between. The CDR3 is 14 amino acids. In germline, CDR1 is ENHRY, CDR2 SYGVKD. CDR3 bases: TGTGCCACTCGCGAGGGGGGAAATGGTTCACCCCTCCACTTT. It specifies CATREGGNGSPLHF.

The CDR3 sequence is CASSMSLAGVGSEQFF. The CDR3 DNA follows: TGTGCCAGTAGTATGTCACTAGCGGGAGTTGGGTCAGAGCAGTTCTTC. The V call is TRBV19, the J call TRBJ2-1, with 11 bases aligning to TRBD2. This CDR3 has 16 amino acids. V dropped 3 bases and J dropped 10; count of bases not matched to a gene: 11. Germline loops: CDR1 LNHDA, CDR2 SQIVND (reference sequence).